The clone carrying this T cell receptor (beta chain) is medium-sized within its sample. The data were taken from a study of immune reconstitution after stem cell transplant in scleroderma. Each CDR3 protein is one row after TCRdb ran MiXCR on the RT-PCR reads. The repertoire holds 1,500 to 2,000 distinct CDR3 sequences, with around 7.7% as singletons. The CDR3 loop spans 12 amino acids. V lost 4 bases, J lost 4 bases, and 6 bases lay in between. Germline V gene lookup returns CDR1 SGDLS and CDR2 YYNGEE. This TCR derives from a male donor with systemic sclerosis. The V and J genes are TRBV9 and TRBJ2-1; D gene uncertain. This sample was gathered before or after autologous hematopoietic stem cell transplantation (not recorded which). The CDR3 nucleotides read TGTGCCAGCAGCACCCATTACAATGAGCAGTTCTTC. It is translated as CASSTHYNEQFF.